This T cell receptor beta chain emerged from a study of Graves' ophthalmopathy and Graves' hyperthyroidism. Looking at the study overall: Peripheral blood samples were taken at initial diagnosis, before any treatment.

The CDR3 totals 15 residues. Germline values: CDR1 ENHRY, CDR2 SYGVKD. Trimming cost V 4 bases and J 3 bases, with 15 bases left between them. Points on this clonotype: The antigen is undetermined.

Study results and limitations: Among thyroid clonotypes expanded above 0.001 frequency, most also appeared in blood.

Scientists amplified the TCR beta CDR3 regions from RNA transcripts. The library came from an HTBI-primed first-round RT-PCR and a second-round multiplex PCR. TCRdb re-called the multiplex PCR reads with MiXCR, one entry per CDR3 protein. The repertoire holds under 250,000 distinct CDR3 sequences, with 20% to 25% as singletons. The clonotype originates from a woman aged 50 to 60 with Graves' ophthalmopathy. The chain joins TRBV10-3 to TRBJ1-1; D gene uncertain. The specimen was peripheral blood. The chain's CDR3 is CAISVRMDRDTEAFF. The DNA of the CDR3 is TGTGCCATCAGTGTAAGGATGGATAGGGACACTGAAGCTTTCTTT.